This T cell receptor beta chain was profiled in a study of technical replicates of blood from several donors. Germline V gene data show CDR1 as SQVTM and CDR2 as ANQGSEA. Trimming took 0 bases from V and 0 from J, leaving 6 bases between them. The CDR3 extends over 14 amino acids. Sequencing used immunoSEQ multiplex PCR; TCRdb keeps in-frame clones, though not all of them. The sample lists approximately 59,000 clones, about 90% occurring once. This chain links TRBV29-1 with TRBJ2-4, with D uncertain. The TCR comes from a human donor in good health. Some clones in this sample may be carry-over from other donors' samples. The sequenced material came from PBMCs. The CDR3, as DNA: TGCAGCGTTGAAGATTTGAGAGCCAAAAACATTCAGTACTTC. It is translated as CSVEDLRAKNIQYF.